This T cell receptor (beta chain) came from a study of T cell responses to AZD1222 COVID-19 vaccine. Profiled with immunoSEQ multiplex PCR; TCRdb holds only in-frame clones, not every one. The top ten clones hold about 6.5% of a sample with about 140,000 clones, roughly 88% of them seen once. This CDR3 has 16 amino acids. Germline V CDR1 and CDR2: LGHNA, YNFKEQ. Trimming cost V 0 bases and J 7 bases, with 15 bases left between them. The sequence derives from an adult who received the AZD1222 COVID-19 vaccine. The specimen comprised peripheral blood, sampled 28 days after the second AZD1222 dose. The chain has TRBV4-2 and TRBJ1-4; possible D gene TRBD1, 5 bases. The CDR3 spells CASSQDIQGKAEKLFF. The CDR3 coding sequence is TGTGCCAGCAGCCAAGATATTCAGGGAAAGGCTGAAAAACTGTTTTTT.